This T cell receptor (beta chain) was obtained from a study of monozygotic twins with cystic fibrosis. General study findings and limits: Unrelated CF individuals shared fewer identical clonotypes than monozygotic CF twins. J usage was most co-twin-similar in 8 of 16 pairs, V in 13. Age, concordance and disease severity did not associate with shared CDR3 numbers.

Trimming cost V 0 bases and J 6 bases, with 9 bases left between them. The CDR3 is 14 amino acids. In germline, CDR1 is LGHNA, CDR2 YNFKEQ. The data were produced by immunoSEQ multiplex PCR, yet TCRdb's version contains in-frame clones alone and is incomplete. The sample contains some 33,000 clones, 75% to 95% of which appear only once. This clone was counted once. Antigen: not known. The V and J genes are TRBV4-2 and TRBJ1-5; possible D gene TRBD1, 6 bases. The sample comprised blood. This TCR came from a boy between 2 and 10 years old with cystic fibrosis. The CDR3 loop is CASSQEQGIQPQHF. As DNA, the CDR3 is TGTGCCAGCAGCCAAGAACAGGGTATTCAGCCCCAGCATTTT.